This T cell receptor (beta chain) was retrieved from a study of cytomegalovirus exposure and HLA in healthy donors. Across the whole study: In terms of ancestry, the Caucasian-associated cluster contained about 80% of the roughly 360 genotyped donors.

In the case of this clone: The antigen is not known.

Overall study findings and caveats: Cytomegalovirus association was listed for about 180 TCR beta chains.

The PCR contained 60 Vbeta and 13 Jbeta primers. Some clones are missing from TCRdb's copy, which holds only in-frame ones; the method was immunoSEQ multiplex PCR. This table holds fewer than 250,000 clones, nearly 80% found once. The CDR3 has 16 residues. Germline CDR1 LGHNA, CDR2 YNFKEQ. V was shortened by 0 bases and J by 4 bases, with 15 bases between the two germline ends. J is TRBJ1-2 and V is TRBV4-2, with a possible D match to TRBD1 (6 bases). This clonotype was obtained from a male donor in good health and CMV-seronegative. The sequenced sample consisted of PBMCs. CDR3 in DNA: TGTGCCAGCAGCCAAGATCTCAGACACAGGGCCTATGGCTACACCTTC. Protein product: CASSQDLRHRAYGYTF.